These T cell receptor beta chains were read from a single sample in a study of blood T cell repertoires in COVID-19. This table comes from immunoSEQ multiplex PCR, and its TCRdb copy is limited to in-frame clones, with some not included. The table records under 250,000 clones, over 80% of them present only once. The sequenced sample consisted of PBMCs or T cells enriched from blood (not recorded which). The receptors come from a woman in her thirties or forties who had been exposed to COVID-19. Each CDR3 is given with its conserved first and last residue. The D gene is left open where the match is weak. Clone size is not always given. Where it is, it says once, few, many or a class for expanded clones.

j_gene: TRBJ2-1; d_gene: TRBD2; abundance: -; v_gene: TRBV5-8; CDR3aa: CASSLTAGGYNEQFF; CDR3nt: TGTGCCAGCAGCCTCACAGCGGGGGGCTACAATGAGCAGTTCTTC
j_gene: TRBJ2-2; d_gene: TRBD1; abundance: few; v_gene: TRBV24-1; CDR3aa: CATSDGDRGPVGELFF; CDR3nt: TGTGCCACCAGTGATGGCGACAGGGGGCCGGTCGGGGAGCTGTTTTTT
j_gene: TRBJ1-4; d_gene: -; abundance: -; v_gene: TRBV4-3; CDR3aa: CASSQGQAANEKLFF; CDR3nt: TGCGCCAGCAGCCAAGGACAGGCGGCTAATGAAAAACTGTTTTTT
j_gene: TRBJ1-6; d_gene: -; abundance: -; v_gene: TRBV4-3; CDR3aa: CASSQESAENSPLHF; CDR3nt: TGCGCCAGCAGCCAAGAATCGGCGGAAAATTCACCCCTCCACTTT
j_gene: TRBJ2-5; d_gene: -; abundance: -; v_gene: TRBV4-2; CDR3aa: CASSQGGEETQYF; CDR3nt: TGTGCCAGCAGCCAAGGAGGTGAAGAGACCCAGTACTTC
j_gene: TRBJ1-6; d_gene: TRBD1; abundance: -; v_gene: TRBV2; CDR3aa: CASKGQYNSPLHF; CDR3nt: TGTGCCAGCAAGGGACAGTATAATTCACCCCTCCACTTT
j_gene: TRBJ2-3; d_gene: TRBD1; abundance: -; v_gene: TRBV7-9; CDR3aa: CASSPQGDPDTQYF; CDR3nt: TGTGCCAGCAGCCCACAGGGGGATCCAGATACGCAGTATTTT
j_gene: TRBJ2-1; d_gene: TRBD1; abundance: once; v_gene: TRBV11-2; CDR3aa: CASSLDRGNNEQFF; CDR3nt: TGTGCCAGCAGCTTGGACAGGGGTAACAATGAGCAGTTCTTC
j_gene: TRBJ1-3; d_gene: -; abundance: -; v_gene: TRBV12-5; CDR3aa: CASGLVGQAVSGNTIYF; CDR3nt: TGTGCTAGTGGTTTGGTAGGCCAGGCTGTCTCTGGAAACACCATATATTTT
j_gene: TRBJ1-3; d_gene: -; abundance: -; v_gene: TRBV5-5; CDR3aa: CATDRGDSGNTIYF; CDR3nt: TGTGCCACAGATCGCGGGGACTCTGGAAACACCATATATTTT
j_gene: TRBJ1-2; d_gene: -; abundance: -; v_gene: TRBV7-9; CDR3aa: CASTELGGLYGYTF; CDR3nt: TGTGCCAGCACGGAACTCGGCGGGCTCTATGGCTACACCTTC
j_gene: TRBJ1-4; d_gene: TRBD1; abundance: -; v_gene: TRBV18; CDR3aa: CASSPRDRVNEKLFF; CDR3nt: TGTGCCAGCTCGCCCCGGGACAGGGTCAATGAAAAACTGTTTTTT
j_gene: TRBJ2-3; d_gene: -; abundance: -; v_gene: TRBV11-2; CDR3aa: CASSLDGLPDTQYF; CDR3nt: TGTGCCAGCAGCTTAGATGGGCTGCCAGATACGCAGTATTTT
j_gene: TRBJ1-1; d_gene: -; abundance: -; v_gene: TRBV11-3; CDR3aa: CASSFPGEGTEAFF; CDR3nt: TGTGCCAGCAGCTTCCCAGGGGAGGGCACTGAAGCTTTCTTT
j_gene: TRBJ1-1; d_gene: -; abundance: -; v_gene: TRBV7-9; CDR3aa: CASSLSQGNTEAFF; CDR3nt: TGTGCCAGCAGCTTATCCCAGGGGAACACTGAAGCTTTCTTT
j_gene: TRBJ1-4; d_gene: -; abundance: once; v_gene: TRBV6-4; CDR3aa: CATLRGWRGRDATNEKLFF; CDR3nt: TGTGCCACGCTGAGGGGTTGGAGGGGCCGCGATGCAACTAATGAAAAACTGTTTTTT
j_gene: TRBJ2-1; d_gene: TRBD2; abundance: -; v_gene: TRBV9; CDR3aa: CASSVDSGRINEQFF; CDR3nt: TGTGCCAGCAGCGTAGATAGCGGGAGGATCAATGAGCAGTTCTTC
j_gene: TRBJ2-3; d_gene: -; abundance: -; v_gene: TRBV5-5; CDR3aa: CASSPREWYTDTQYF; CDR3nt: TGTGCCAGCAGCCCCCGCGAGTGGTACACAGATACGCAGTATTTT
j_gene: TRBJ2-1; d_gene: TRBD2; abundance: -; v_gene: TRBV5-1; CDR3aa: CASGLAGGISEQFF; CDR3nt: TGCGCCAGCGGATTAGCGGGGGGAATTAGTGAGCAGTTCTTC